Listed below are T cell receptor beta chains from one sample, sequenced in a study of PD-1 blockade in classical Hodgkin lymphoma. The data were produced by immunoSEQ multiplex PCR, yet TCRdb's version contains in-frame clones alone and is incomplete. Of 20,000 to 25,000 clones listed, about 80% are singletons. Specimen: peripheral blood mononuclear cells (PBMCs), collected before the second cycle of nivolumab. Receptors originate from a human donor with classical Hodgkin lymphoma. Each CDR3 is given without its conserved first and last residue.

v_gene	j_gene	CDR3aa
TRBV2	TRBJ2-5	ASSESTTQKTQY
TRBV18	TRBJ2-7	ASSQLESREQY
TRBV4-3	TRBJ1-2	ASSQDLGGSGYT
TRBV14	TRBJ2-5	ASSQDETGLKTQY
TRBV16	TRBJ2-3	ASSPRGGSTDTQY
TRBV4-1	TRBJ2-1	ASRRLLAGGPLTYNEQF
TRBV6-1	TRBJ1-1	ASSALSGNMNTEAF
TRBV30	TRBJ2-7	AWKQVGIAGEQY
TRBV7-7	TRBJ2-1	ASSPTSGDSNEQF
TRBV19	TRBJ1-1	ASSIDLTANTEAF
TRBV25-1	TRBJ1-1	ASATDRADTEAF
TRBV21-1	TRBJ2-3	ASSVTGIRGPGDTQY
TRBV4-1	TRBJ2-3	ASSQEFGRGLTDTQY
TRBV6-1	TRBJ2-2	ASITANTGELF
TRBV6-5	TRBJ1-5	ASSETGSYQPQH